A single sample gave rise to the 28 T cell receptor beta chains below, sequenced in a study of T cell changes during pregnancy in multiple sclerosis. Here immunoSEQ multiplex PCR was the method, and the copy in TCRdb shows in-frame clones only, minus some. There are nearly 80,000 clones in the sample; approximately 90% occur only once, and 0.21% lies in the top ten. The sample here was CD4+ T cells from peripheral blood mononuclear cells, taken before pregnancy. All receptors come from a female donor with multiple sclerosis, enrolled in a pregnancy study.

This sequence joins TRBV5-1 and TRBJ2-1; no reliable D call. Looked up from germline, CDR1 is SGHRS and CDR2 is YFSETQ. CDR3 size: 14 residues. With 4 bases removed from V and 5 bases from J, the gap between germline ends came to 13 bases. The CDR3 DNA reads TGCGCCAGCAGCGTGTCAGGAAGCAACAATGAGCAGTTCTTC. This codes for CASSVSGSNNEQFF.

V gene TRBV7-3 combines with J gene TRBJ2-2; 7 positions agree with TRBD2. Germline V gives CDR1 SGHTA, CDR2 FQGTGA. V shed 1 base and J 7 bases; nucleotides not matched to a gene: 9. The CDR3 totals 16 residues. The DNA for the CDR3 is TGTGCCAGCAGCTTAAGGGCTAGCGGAGGCGGCGGGGAGCTGTTTTTT. Amino acid sequence: CASSLRASGGGGELFF.

The rearrangement joins TRBV9 to TRBJ2-7; D is undetermined. The CDR3 extends over 13 amino acids. Trimming took 0 bases from V and 6 from J, leaving 10 bases between them. Germline values: CDR1 SGDLS, CDR2 YYNGEE. This chain's CDR3 is CASSVGLSGEQYF. The CDR3 DNA reads TGTGCCAGCAGCGTAGGACTCTCGGGCGAGCAGTACTTC.

In this sample, this clone turned up a few times. V is TRBV10-3 and J is TRBJ1-1, with 8 bases that match TRBD1. CDR1 and CDR2 from the germline V gene are ENHRY and SYGVKD. V dropped 5 bases and J dropped 5; count of bases not matched to a gene: 1. The CDR3 covers 12 residues. CDR3 protein: CAISRQGTEAFF. The CDR3 DNA reads TGTGCCATCAGTCGACAGGGGACTGAAGCTTTCTTT.

The rearrangement links TRBV20-1 to TRBJ2-1, with D hard to call. The CDR3 is 11 residues long. Germline V gives CDR1 DFQATT, CDR2 SNEGSKA (reference sequence). Deletions cut 2 bases from V and 7 bases from J, with 6 bases between. CDR3 sequence reads: CSARLVNEQFF. DNA for the CDR3: TGCAGTGCTAGACTAGTAAATGAGCAGTTCTTC.

The CDR3 reads CASSGGMGATYQETQYF. The CDR3 region has the DNA TGCGCCAGCAGCGGGGGCATGGGGGCGACCTACCAAGAGACCCAGTACTTC. The chain is built from TRBV5-1 and TRBJ2-5, with D perhaps TRBD1 (6 bases). The CDR3 length is 17 residues. Trimming removed 4 bases at V and 0 bases at J, with 19 bases between. Germline assignment: CDR1 SGHRS and CDR2 YFSETQ.

The genes are TRBV6-1 and TRBJ2-7; D is perhaps TRBD2 (5 bases). Trimming took 7 bases from V and 5 from J, leaving 18 bases between them. Germline V gene sequence: CDR1 MNHNS, CDR2 SASEGT. The CDR3 contains 14 residues. CDR3 in DNA: TGTGCCAGCAACCGAGGGATTTATACTCACGAGCAGTACTTC. It translates to CASNRGIYTHEQYF.

Only a few counts were recorded for this clone. The V and J genes are TRBV6-5 and TRBJ1-1; TRBD1 matches at 8 bases. V shed 3 bases, J shed 2 bases, and the junction held 2 bases outside the gene matches. The CDR3 sequence is 14 residues long. Germline V gene lookup returns CDR1 MNHEY and CDR2 SVGAGI. The CDR3 sequence: CASSYGTGNTEAFF. CDR3 DNA sequence: TGTGCCAGCAGTTATGGGACAGGAAACACTGAAGCTTTCTTT.

The CDR3 here is CASSIDRGLMNEQFF. CDR3 bases: TGTGCCAGTAGTATTGACAGGGGATTAATGAATGAGCAGTTCTTC. The chain combines TRBV19 with TRBJ2-1; the match to TRBD1 covers 8 bases. CDR1 and CDR2 from the germline V gene are LNHDA and SQIVND (reference sequence). Trimming cost V 3 bases and J 7 bases; bases outside gene matches: 8. There are 15 residues in the CDR3.

The V gene is TRBV19, the J gene TRBJ1-3; 8 bases are a match to TRBD1. J lost 8 bases, V lost 7 bases, and 10 bases had no gene match. Germline values: CDR1 LNHDA, CDR2 SQIVND (reference sequence). CDR3 size: 14 residues. This chain's CDR3 is CASIPGQDVDTIYF. For the CDR3, the DNA is TGTGCCAGTATTCCGGGACAGGACGTGGACACCATATATTTT. Filled out from reference TRBV19 and TRBJ1-3, the complete variable domain reads DGGITQSPKYLFRKEGQNVTLSCEQNLNHDAMYWYRQDPGQGLRLIYYSQIVNDFQKGDIAEGYSVSREKKESFPLTVTSAQKNPTAFYLCASIPGQDVDTIYFGEGSWLTVV.

A single count supports this clone. The rearrangement joins TRBV28 to TRBJ2-7, with TRBD2 matching 9 bases. With 6 bases clipped from V and 5 bases from J, the junction kept 5 bases outside the gene matches. Germline lookup yields CDR1 MDHEN and CDR2 SYDVKM. This CDR3 region has 13 residues. The CDR3 sequence is CASRSGGYHEQYF. CDR3 coding DNA: TGTGCCAGCAGAAGCGGGGGGTACCACGAGCAGTACTTC.

The CDR3 bases are TGTGCCAGCTCACCTACAGGGATGGAAGCTTTCTTT. It encodes CASSPTGMEAFF. V and J are TRBV18 and TRBJ1-1; a weak D match, TRBD1 (6 bases). The CDR3 consists of 12 residues. Germline-derived CDR1 and CDR2 are KGHSH and LQKENI. Trimming took 3 bases from V and 8 from J, leaving 10 bases between them.

V is TRBV6-6 and J is TRBJ2-3; the D gene is possibly TRBD1 (5 bases). The ends were cut back, 6 bases at V and 2 bases at J, with 18 bases in the middle. The CDR3 runs 16 residues. Germline values: CDR1 MNHNY, CDR2 SVGAGI (reference sequence). The CDR3 here is CASRGPSQYFTDTQYF. The CDR3 nucleotides read TGTGCCAGCAGGGGGCCCTCACAGTATTTCACAGATACGCAGTATTTT.

V usage is TRBV29-1 and J usage is TRBJ2-7; 8 bases match TRBD1. The CDR3 consists of 13 residues. The V and J ends lost 4 bases and 5 bases, in that order; junction bases with no gene match: 7. In germline, CDR1 is SQVTM, CDR2 ANQGSEA. In nucleotides, the CDR3 is TGCAGCGTTGTAATACAGGGGGGCCACGAGCAGTACTTC. It is translated as CSVVIQGGHEQYF.

This sequence joins TRBV6-1 and TRBJ1-1; TRBD1 matches at 8 bases. V dropped 4 bases and J dropped 5; count of bases not matched to a gene: 3. CDR1 is MNHNS and CDR2 is SASEGT in the germline V gene. There are 13 residues in the CDR3. The CDR3 sequence is CASSGQGWTEAFF. The CDR3 region has the DNA TGTGCCAGCAGTGGACAGGGGTGGACTGAAGCTTTCTTT.

The chain couples TRBV29-1 to TRBJ2-4, with TRBD2 identical over 7 bases. CDR3 length: 13 residues. Germline lookup yields CDR1 SQVTM and CDR2 ANQGSEA. The ends lost 7 bases at V and 5 bases at J; junction bases unmatched: 8. The CDR3 nucleotides are TGCAGCGCCCGAGAGCTAGCGGAAAACATTCAGTACTTC. This codes for CSARELAENIQYF.

The chain recombines TRBV19 with TRBJ1-5; D may be TRBD1 (6 bases). The CDR3 contains 16 residues. Trimming pared 4 bases from V and 1 base from J, leaving 14 bases between. CDR1 LNHDA and CDR2 SQIVND come from the germline V gene (reference sequence). This CDR3 is CASSTPGGGSNQPQHF. The CDR3 DNA follows: TGTGCCAGTAGTACCCCGGGAGGGGGAAGCAATCAGCCCCAGCATTTT.

The rearrangement joins TRBV9 to TRBJ2-2, with D perhaps matching TRBD1 (6 bases). The CDR3 runs 16 residues. The ends were cut back, 3 bases at V and 2 bases at J, with 14 bases in the middle. From germline, CDR1 is SGDLS and CDR2 YYNGEE. The CDR3 region is CASSGQGSTNTGELFF. The CDR3 bases are TGTGCCAGCAGCGGCCAGGGGTCCACTAACACCGGGGAGCTGTTTTTT. Supplemented by reference TRBV9 and TRBJ2-2, the full variable domain reads DSGVTQTPKHLITATGQRVTLRCSPRSGDLSVYWYQQSLDQGLQFLIQYYNGEERAKGNILERFSAQQFPDLHSELNLSSLELGDSALYFCASSGQGSTNTGELFFGEGSRLTVL.

The chain uses TRBV11-2 and TRBJ1-6, with TRBD1 matching over 7 bases. CDR3 length equals 17 residues. The V segment lost 5 bases and the J segment 8 bases; nucleotides outside the gene matches: 15. Germline V gives CDR1 SGHAT, CDR2 FQNNGV. The CDR3 here is CASSAIRGQEPHSPLHF. In DNA form, the CDR3 reads TGTGCCAGCAGCGCGATTCGAGGACAGGAGCCTCATTCACCCCTCCACTTT.

In nucleotides, the CDR3 is TGTGCCAGCTCACCCAGTAATGAGCAGTTCTTC. It translates to CASSPSNEQFF. The genes are TRBV18 and TRBJ2-1; D call uncertain. Germline CDR1 and CDR2: KGHSH and LQKENI. V gave up 3 bases and J gave up 7 bases, with 4 bases separating them. The CDR3 spans 11 residues.

The V gene is TRBV6-5, the J gene TRBJ1-2; no definite D call. Between the trimmed V and J ends, which lost 7 bases and 7 bases, there was a span of 13 bases. Per germline, CDR1 MNHEY and CDR2 SVGAGI. There are 12 residues in the CDR3. The CDR3 DNA follows: TGTGCCAGCACTAACGAGGTTGGTGGCTACACCTTC. This encodes CASTNEVGGYTF.

The rearrangement links TRBV9 to TRBJ1-1; 11 bases agree with TRBD1. Germline V gene sequence: CDR1 SGDLS, CDR2 YYNGEE. Trimming at V came to 3 bases and at J to 3 bases, leaving 4 bases not matched to a gene. The CDR3 spans 15 residues. The CDR3 sequence is CASSAGQGADTEAFF. DNA of the CDR3: TGTGCCAGCAGCGCAGGACAGGGGGCGGACACTGAAGCTTTCTTT.

J is TRBJ2-1 and V is TRBV9; 10 bases are a match to TRBD2. Germline CDR1 reads SGDLS; CDR2 reads YYNGEE. This CDR3 is 14 amino acids long. V was clipped by 2 bases and J by 6 bases; unmatched bases: 2. CDR3 in amino acids: CASSVGLAVNEQFF. For the CDR3, the DNA is TGTGCCAGCAGCGTCGGACTAGCGGTCAATGAGCAGTTCTTC.

This sequence joins TRBV6-5 and TRBJ2-3; D unclear. CDR1 and CDR2 from the germline V gene are MNHEY and SVGAGI. The V end lost 0 bases, the J end lost 0 bases, and 4 bases lay between the germline ends. This CDR3 has 14 residues. In DNA form, the CDR3 reads TGTGCCAGCAGTTACTCGCGTAGCACAGATACGCAGTATTTT. Its translation is CASSYSRSTDTQYF.

This clone showed up just once. The rearrangement joins TRBV6-4 to TRBJ2-1, with 8 bases fitting TRBD2. CDR1 and CDR2 (germline): MRHNA, SNTAGT. With 5 bases clipped from V and 6 bases from J, the junction kept 9 bases outside the gene matches. The CDR3 covers 15 residues. The CDR3 DNA follows: TGTGCCAGCAGTTCGGGACTAGTGGGCATCAATGAGCAGTTCTTC. Encoded protein: CASSSGLVGINEQFF.

This rearrangement joins TRBV6-6 to TRBJ2-5; D is ambiguous. The CDR3 has 11 amino acids. In germline, CDR1 is MNHNY, CDR2 SVGAGI (reference sequence). Trimming took off 4 bases at V and 3 bases at J, with 3 bases between the two ends. CDR3 sequence: CASSFEETQYF. In nucleotides, the CDR3 is TGTGCCAGCAGTTTCGAAGAGACCCAGTACTTC.

J is TRBJ1-3 and V is TRBV15; D not resolved. In germline, CDR1 is LNHNV, CDR2 YYDKDF (reference sequence). V was cut by 0 bases and J by 3 bases, with 9 bases left in between. The CDR3 is 15 residues long. CDR3 DNA sequence: TGTGCCACCAGCAGAGATGTCGGGGATGGAAACACCATATATTTT. This codes for CATSRDVGDGNTIYF.

The chain is built from TRBV29-1 and TRBJ2-7; the match to TRBD1 covers 11 bases. V lost 4 bases to trimming and J lost 1 base; unmatched junction nucleotides: 6. The length of the CDR3 is 15 residues. Germline CDR1 reads SQVTM; CDR2 reads ANQGSEA. Here the CDR3 reads CSVGAGTGGSYEQYF. CDR3 bases: TGCAGCGTTGGTGCCGGGACAGGGGGTTCCTACGAGCAGTACTTC.